This passage covers 15 T cell receptor beta chains from one sample sequenced in a study of shared clonotypes between healthy human individuals. TCRdb keeps only in-frame clones here, not all; method: immunoSEQ multiplex PCR. This table holds 730,000 or so clones, 55% to 75% found once. Sequencing used memory CD4+ T cells sorted from blood. Subset indicated: CD45RA-negative fraction. Source of these receptors: a woman in her 30s in good health.

The V and J genes are TRBV5-1 and TRBJ2-1; TRBD2 matches at 15 bases. J lost 10 bases, V lost 6 bases, and 8 bases had no gene match. Germline assignment: CDR1 SGHRS and CDR2 YFSETQ. The CDR3 sequence is 15 residues long. The CDR3 here is CASTQGTSGRYEQFF. The CDR3 bases are TGCGCCAGCACCCAGGGGACTAGCGGGAGGTACGAGCAGTTCTTC.

A single count supports this clone. This chain connects TRBV5-4 to TRBJ2-7, with 12 bases lining up with TRBD2. With 0 bases clipped from V and 3 bases from J, the junction kept 10 bases outside the gene matches. Germline values: CDR1 SGHNT, CDR2 YYREEE (reference sequence). The CDR3 is 18 amino acids. In DNA, the CDR3 is TGTGCCAGCAGCTTGGACCCTAGCGGGAGGGTTACCTTCTACGAGCAGTACTTC. Its translation: CASSLDPSGRVTFYEQYF.

This chain uses TRBV11-2 with TRBJ2-7; 9 nucleotides line up with TRBD2. The V segment lost 2 bases and the J segment 4 bases; nucleotides outside the gene matches: 9. The CDR3 consists of 16 residues. In germline, CDR1 is SGHAT, CDR2 FQNNGV. CDR3 in amino acids: CASSLRATSGIYEQYF. CDR3 bases: TGTGCCAGCAGCTTACGTGCGACTAGCGGTATATACGAGCAGTACTTC.

The chain couples TRBV4-2 to TRBJ2-7, with 9 positions matching TRBD2. The V segment lost 5 bases and the J segment 7 bases; nucleotides outside the gene matches: 15. The CDR3 runs 16 residues. The germline CDR1 and CDR2 sequences are LGHNA and YNFKEQ. The CDR3 here is CASSLVDASGKGEQYF. The CDR3 DNA sequence: TGTGCCAGCAGCTTGGTGGATGCTAGCGGGAAAGGGGAGCAGTACTTC.

For this clone: Distinct nucleotide sequences in the sample also encode this CDR3. This chain joins TRBV28 and TRBJ1-2; no clear D. V lost 1 base and J lost 1, with 7 bases in between. Germline loops: CDR1 MDHEN, CDR2 SYDVKM. This CDR3 region has 14 residues. The CDR3: CASSLSRGNYGYTF. In nucleotides, the CDR3 is TGTGCCAGCAGTTTATCGCGGGGTAACTATGGCTACACCTTC.

The V gene is TRBV6-1, the J gene TRBJ2-2; D not resolved. Germline V gives CDR1 MNHNS, CDR2 SASEGT. This CDR3 has 13 amino acids. Trimming cost V 4 bases and J 5 bases, with 8 bases left between them. The DNA for the CDR3 is TGTGCCAGCAGTGCTCAGGAGACCGGGGAGCTGTTTTTT. Protein: CASSAQETGELFF.

The rearrangement joins TRBV11-2 to TRBJ2-7; tentative D call: TRBD1 (6 bases). Looked up from germline, CDR1 is SGHAT and CDR2 is FQNNGV. Trimming left V 3 bases short and J 0 bases short, with 15 bases between. The CDR3 spans 16 residues. CDR3 amino acids: CASSLDRQDNSYEQYF. The DNA of the CDR3 is TGTGCCAGCAGCTTGGACCGACAGGATAACTCCTACGAGCAGTACTTC.

This clone was counted a few times. V and J are TRBV9 and TRBJ2-3, with D possibly being TRBD1 (5 bases). Trimming took 0 bases from V and 2 from J, leaving 7 bases between them. CDR1 SGDLS and CDR2 YYNGEE come from the germline V gene. This CDR3 region has 14 residues. CDR3: CASSVARDTDTQYF. Here the CDR3 DNA reads TGTGCCAGCAGCGTAGCCAGGGACACAGATACGCAGTATTTT.

This clone was seen once. The chain couples TRBV2 to TRBJ2-7; D may match TRBD1 or TRBD2 (5 bases each). This CDR3 is built from 15 residues. Trimming left V 6 bases short and J 1 base short, with 16 bases between. The V gene's germline CDR1 is SNHLY and CDR2 FYNNEI. CDR3 sequence: CASRLTRDGSYEQYF. In DNA form, the CDR3 reads TGTGCCAGCAGACTCACCCGGGACGGTTCCTACGAGCAGTACTTC.

The chain joins TRBV30 to TRBJ1-2; weak D call: TRBD1 (5 bases). This CDR3 comprises 12 residues. Germline CDR1 reads GTSNPN; CDR2 reads SVGIG (reference sequence). The V gene lost 2 bases and the J gene lost 3 bases, with 7 bases spanning the gap. The CDR3 DNA sequence: TGTGCCTGGAGTATAGGGGACTATGGCTACACCTTC. Its protein is CAWSIGDYGYTF.

V gene TRBV28 combines with J gene TRBJ1-3; TRBD1 matches 8 bases. The CDR3 is 15 residues long. J gave up 5 bases and V 5 bases, and 8 bases lay outside the gene matches. CDR1 is MDHEN and CDR2 is SYDVKM in the germline V gene. CDR3 coding DNA: TGTGCCAGCAGTACACAGGGGGATGGGCGAAACACCATATATTTT. Residues: CASSTQGDGRNTIYF. The entire variable domain, with the rest obtained from reference TRBV28 and TRBJ1-3, is as follows: DVKVTQSSRYLVKRTGEKVFLECVQDMDHENMFWYRQDPGLGLRLIYFSYDVKMKEKGDIPEGYSVSREKKERFSLILESASTNQTSMYLCASSTQGDGRNTIYFGEGSWLTVV.

The chain joins TRBV10-2 to TRBJ2-2; TRBD2 matches 11 bases. There are 16 residues in the CDR3. With V trimmed by 3 bases and J by 5 bases, 5 bases remained unmatched. The germline V gene encodes CDR1 WSHSY and CDR2 SAAADI. CDR3 DNA: TGCGCCAGCAGTGACGGACTAGCGGGTCGGACCGGGGAGCTGTTTTTT. It yields the protein CASSDGLAGRTGELFF.

This sequence joins TRBV2 and TRBJ1-2, with a tentative D call TRBD1 (5 bases). The V and J ends lost 4 bases and 6 bases respectively, with 15 bases between them. The CDR3 sequence is 14 residues long. The germline gives CDR1 SNHLY, CDR2 FYNNEI. The CDR3 is CASSVRDVGDGYTF. In DNA form, the CDR3 reads TGTGCCAGCAGTGTGAGGGACGTGGGAGATGGCTACACCTTC. Full variable domain (rest looked up from reference TRBV2 and TRBJ1-2): EPEVTQTPSHQVTQMGQEVILRCVPISNHLYFYWYRQILGQKVEFLVSFYNNEISEKSEIFDDQFSVERPDGSNFTLKIRSTKLEDSAMYFCASSVRDVGDGYTFGSGTRLTVV.

The chain recombines TRBV2 with TRBJ2-7; maybe TRBD1 (6 bases). Per germline, CDR1 SNHLY and CDR2 FYNNEI. The CDR3 length is 13 residues. Trimming left V 10 bases short and J 0 bases short, with 13 bases between. The CDR3 DNA is TGTGCCACCAAAGCGGACAGCTCCTACGAGCAGTACTTC. Protein sequence: CATKADSSYEQYF.

This chain links TRBV5-4 with TRBJ2-5; 10 bases match TRBD2. The tail of the sequence fits TRBJ2-7 better, so the J call may be wrong. In germline, CDR1 is SGHNT, CDR2 YYREEE (reference sequence). The CDR3 totals 16 residues. The CDR3: CASSLGASGRVYEQYF. CDR3 nucleotide sequence: TGTGCCAGCAGCTTGGGGGCTAGCGGGAGAGTCTACGAGCAGTACTTC.